One sample yielded the 7 T cell receptor beta chains listed below, sequenced in a study of cytomegalovirus exposure and HLA in healthy donors. The study ran its PCR with 60 Vbeta and 13 Jbeta primers. Sequenced by immunoSEQ multiplex PCR; TCRdb stores in-frame clones only, minus some. Of approximately 120,000 clones listed, around 75% are singletons. The sample taken for sequencing was PBMCs. All receptors come from a woman in her forties or fifties in good health and CMV-seronegative.

The gene calls are TRBV30 and TRBJ1-5; D is uncertain. CDR1 is GTSNPN and CDR2 is SVGIG in the germline V gene (reference sequence). The CDR3 totals 14 residues. The V and J ends lost 0 bases and 0 bases respectively, with 6 bases between them. The CDR3, as DNA: TGTGCCTGGAGTGTTTCGGGTAGCAATCAGCCCCAGCATTTT. This codes for CAWSVSGSNQPQHF.

CDR3 nucleotide sequence: TGTGCCAGCAGCTTAGGAGCAGGTCGTCCAACCGCTTATCAGCCCCAGCATTTT. Protein product: CASSLGAGRPTAYQPQHF. The V call is TRBV7-8, the J call TRBJ1-5, with unresolved D. CDR1 and CDR2 (germline): SGHVS, FQNEAQ. The CDR3 spans 18 residues. V was shortened by 1 base and J by 5 bases, with 21 bases between the two germline ends.

This clone was counted a single time. The chain combines TRBV7-2 with TRBJ1-2; D unclear. Germline values: CDR1 SGHTA, CDR2 FQGNSA. The CDR3 length is 13 residues. Trimming took 1 base from V and 4 from J, leaving 7 bases between them. In DNA, the CDR3 is TGTGCCAGCAGCTTAGACACCCGCTATGGCTACACCTTC. It yields the protein CASSLDTRYGYTF.

This chain joins TRBV4-1 and TRBJ1-2, with TRBD1 matching 7 bases. This CDR3 is built from 15 residues. Germline V gene sequence: CDR1 MGHRA, CDR2 YSYEKL. J lost 7 bases, V lost 0 bases, and 8 bases had no gene match. The CDR3 coding sequence is TGCGCCAGCAGCCAAGAAGGCGACAGGGAGTTTGGCTACACCTTC. Protein: CASSQEGDREFGYTF.

CDR3 bases: TGCAGCGCTCACACCCCACGCGGGAACACTGAAGCTTTCTTT. Translating gives CSAHTPRGNTEAFF. V and J are TRBV29-1 and TRBJ1-1, with D unclear. The germline V and J ends were trimmed by 7 bases and 1 base, with 16 bases remaining between them. The germline V gene encodes CDR1 SQVTM and CDR2 ANQGSEA. The CDR3 is 14 amino acids.

This clone was seen only a few times. The V gene is TRBV10-3, the J gene TRBJ2-7; possibly TRBD2 for D (6 bases). The CDR3 covers 12 residues. Germline CDR1 reads ENHRY; CDR2 reads SYGVKD. The V and J ends lost 10 bases and 9 bases respectively, with 19 bases between them. The CDR3 here is CASKGEVFGQYF. The DNA of the CDR3 is TGTGCCAGCAAAGGGGAGGTCTTCGGGCAGTACTTC.

The chain couples TRBV27 to TRBJ1-1, with TRBD1 as a possible D gene (5 bases). The germline gives CDR1 MNHEY, CDR2 SMNVEV (reference sequence). This CDR3 is built from 15 residues. The V gene lost 0 bases and the J gene lost 7 bases, with 15 bases spanning the gap. The CDR3 spells CASSLSSPQVGEAFF. The DNA of the CDR3 is TGTGCCAGCAGTTTATCGAGTCCACAGGTCGGTGAAGCTTTCTTT.